This record concerns one T cell receptor beta chain sequence. The specificity of this receptor is unknown. It has no much larger one-base neighbor in the sample; base qualities were not kept. This sample was taken from a study of blood T cell repertoires in COVID-19 (dated by TCRdb to about 2020). About the study as a whole: Collaborator samples came from the United States, Italy and Spain and covered acute and convalescent phases of COVID-19. The prospective study material was composed of cDNA or gDNA derived from T cells, B-cell-depleted T cells, or PBMCs. Subjects who had been exposed to COVID-19, were actively infected with it, or had recovered from it provided the deeply sampled blood TCRbeta repertoires that made up the dataset. A freely available public database, intended as a resource for researchers studying the immune response to SARS-CoV-2, is where the repertoires were released. Samples were obtained from the ongoing ImmuneRACE study (first 160 participants) and from about 1,300 subjects provided by 6 global collaborators. Nearly every sample came with metadata listing a de-identified subject ID, COVID-19 status, age in years and sex. Where HLA class I and class II types were available, the types were taken from metadata supplied by the sample provider, not from assay-based typing. Results the study describes overall, beyond this receptor: The quantity of clinical and demographic metadata differed by source and by participant and was supplied without curation.

TCRbeta CDR3 regions were amplified from genomic DNA by means of the immunoSEQ Assay, a bias-controlled multiplex PCR. In the original analysis: The number of nucleated cells in each sample was estimated from the amplification of reference gene primers within the assay. To quantify the absolute abundance of each unique TCRbeta CDR3 rearrangement, sequence reads were collapsed and filtered. For each sample, productive Simpson clonality was calculated as the square root of Simpson's diversity index across productive rearrangements. As stored in TCRdb, this immuneACCESS dataset retains in-frame rearrangements with V and J assigned. A fraction of the clones does not appear; measured against another copy, unresolved V genes explain less than half of the discrepancy, and the remainder lacks a known reason. D and trimming come from the DNA, and the V and J calls and clone size come from that table. This sample holds about 250,000 clones; more than 70% were observed only once. The top ten clones comprise 5.5% to 6.5% of the sample.

Trimming at the junction amounts to 7 bases on V and 0 bases on J, and the germline ends lie 13 bases apart. The CDR3 spans 15 residues, from the cysteine through the phenylalanine. Only the CDR3 portion is preserved as DNA: 45 bases, with reading frame beginning at the first base. The germline V gene (reference sequence) sets CDR1 to LNHDA and CDR2 to SQIVND. At one collaborating source in Seattle, patients were enrolled during active infection and were followed longitudinally through the course of disease. Collaborating institutions collected whole blood in K2EDTA tubes following their own protocols. For TCRbeta analysis, collaborators shipped samples as frozen whole blood, isolated PBMCs, or DNA extracted from either of those sample types.

Input material: peripheral blood. The receptor's source is a woman aged 80 or over with COVID-19, enrolled during active disease. The chain is encoded by TRBV19 joined to TRBJ1-5; 5 matching bases give a weak D call of TRBD1. The CDR3 reads CASTPTDYSNQPQHF. The nucleotide sequence reads as follows: TGTGCCAGTACCCCGACAGATTATAGCAATCAGCCCCAGCATTTT.